The present T cell receptor (beta chain) was sequenced within a study of shared clonotypes between healthy human individuals. From germline, CDR1 is SGHTA and CDR2 FQGNSA. The CDR3 is 13 amino acids. Trimming cost V 3 bases and J 10 bases, with 13 bases left between them. This clone was seen once. Using immunoSEQ multiplex PCR, the repertoire was profiled, and TCRdb retains in-frame clones only, with some absent. The table includes some 2.3 million clones, 90% to 95% detected once. The split of CD4+ cells yielded CD45RA+ naive and CD45RA-negative memory subsets. Sequenced sample: naive CD4+ T cells from PBMCs. Subset noted: CD45RA+ positively selected. The TCR originated in a man aged 18 to 29 in good health. Some clones in this sample may be carry-over from other donors' samples. The genes are TRBV7-2 and TRBJ2-1; maybe TRBD2 (6 bases). This chain's CDR3 is CASSFIRENEQFF. The DNA for the CDR3 is TGTGCCAGCAGCTTTATTCGGGAGAACGAGCAGTTCTTC.